Ten or more counts support the clone carrying this T cell receptor beta chain. Antigen specificity is unknown. The data were obtained in a study of breast tumors, draining lymph nodes, adjacent tissues. Study-level points and caveats: That most tumor T cells come from lymph nodes remained unproven.

TCRdb passed the multiplex PCR reads through MiXCR, listing each CDR3 protein once. The sample records tens of thousands of distinct CDR3 sequences, roughly 40% being singletons. The CDR3 totals 13 residues. Trimming at V came to 3 bases and at J to 7 bases, leaving 3 bases not matched to a gene. Germline-derived CDR1 and CDR2 are MNHNS and SASEGT. J is TRBJ1-2 and V is TRBV6-1; 9 bases line up with TRBD1. The sequence was obtained from a female donor with breast cancer. Some clones in this sample may be carry-over from other donors' samples. Sequenced: breast tumor tissue. CDR3 region: CASSDRDRAGYTF. The DNA of the CDR3 is TGTGCCAGCAGTGACCGGGACAGGGCTGGCTACACCTTC.